Listed below are T cell receptor beta chains from one sample, sequenced in a study of CD8 T cells in ankylosing spondylitis. TCRdb passed the 5' RACE reads through MiXCR, listing each CDR3 protein once. The data contain approximately 540,000 distinct CDR3 sequences, approximately 11% of them singletons. Specimen: blood, either unsorted or a sorted T cell fraction (not recorded which). These receptors all stem from a male donor with ankylosing spondylitis. Both conserved end residues are part of each CDR3. Each record gives: D gene, J gene, clone size, V gene, CDR3 DNA, CDR3 protein. D genes are given only for firm matches. The size entry is marked missing in some rows and otherwise reads once, few, many or a size class.

>TRBD2|TRBJ2-5|few|TRBV20-1
TGCAGTGCAAGATTAGCGGGAGGGATCCAAGAGACCCAGTACTTC
CSARLAGGIQETQYF
>NA|TRBJ2-2|few|TRBV20-1
TGCAGTGCTAGAGGTAGCAAGGGAAACACCGGGGAGCTGTTTTTT
CSARGSKGNTGELFF
>NA|TRBJ1-3|NA|TRBV12-3/TRBV12-4
TGTGCCAGCAGTCGACTGGGAAACACCATATATTTT
CASSRLGNTIYF
>TRBD2|TRBJ2-1|many|TRBV11-2
TGTGCCAGCAGCTTAGTCTGGGCGGGAGGAGAGAATGAGCAGTTCTTC
CASSLVWAGGENEQFF
>TRBD1|TRBJ2-5|NA|TRBV5-1
TGCGCCAGCAGCCTACTCGGGACAGGGGAAGAGACCCAGTACTTC
CASSLLGTGEETQYF
>TRBD1|TRBJ1-5|few|TRBV19
TGTGCCAGTAACGGACAGGGCTTGCAGCCCCAGCATTTT
CASNGQGLQPQHF
>NA|TRBJ2-5|many|TRBV5-1
TGCGCCAGTAAGGAGATACAGCAAGAGACCCAGTACTTC
CASKEIQQETQYF
>NA|TRBJ2-5|NA|TRBV18
TGTGCCAGCTCAGGGACAACGCAAGAGACCCAGTACTTC
CASSGTTQETQYF
>NA|TRBJ1-1|NA|TRBV12-3/TRBV12-4
TGTGCCAGCAGTCGGGACTCCCTGGGGGCTTTCTTT
CASSRDSLGAFF
>NA|TRBJ2-7|many|TRBV5-1
TGCGCCAGCAGCGGACGAACCTACGAGCAGTACTTC
CASSGRTYEQYF
>TRBD1|TRBJ2-1|NA|TRBV6-5
TGTGCCAGCAGTTACTCTAGGACAGGGGGCCTCCTCAACTACAATGAGCAGTTCTTC
CASSYSRTGGLLNYNEQFF
>TRBD1|TRBJ2-5|NA|TRBV20-1
TGCAGTGCTAGAGACCGACAGGGCGGGGAGACCCAGTACTTC
CSARDRQGGETQYF
>NA|TRBJ1-4|few|TRBV12-3/TRBV12-4
TGTGCCAGCAGTTTTAAGTTCGAGGGTGAAAAACTGTTTTTT
CASSFKFEGEKLFF